This T cell receptor beta chain stems from a study of CD8 T cells in ankylosing spondylitis. General study results and limits: Researchers reportedly found disease-linked clones significantly enriched in matched ankylosing spondylitis synovial fluid. Disease-linked clones bore a CD8+ phenotype, appearing relatively rarely in peripheral blood.

A quantitative 5'-RACE method, one with molecular barcodes, was used to make TCR beta libraries. TCRdb reprocessed the 5' RACE reads via MiXCR and lists one record per CDR3 protein. The sample carries 200,000 to 250,000 distinct CDR3 sequences, over 9.5% recorded once. At least ten counts were recorded for this clonotype. Its antigen remains unknown. This clonotype was sampled from a male donor with ankylosing spondylitis or in good health (not recorded which). The sequenced material came from blood, either unsorted or a sorted T cell fraction (not recorded which).

CDR3 sequence: CATSGGERQPQHF. CDR3 DNA sequence: TGTGCCACCAGTGGGGGAGAAAGACAGCCCCAGCATTTT. The chain is built from TRBV24-1 and TRBJ1-5, with D unclear. The CDR3 totals 13 residues. V was pared by 5 bases and J by 7 bases, with 11 bases between. CDR1 and CDR2 (germline): KGHDR, SFDVKD.